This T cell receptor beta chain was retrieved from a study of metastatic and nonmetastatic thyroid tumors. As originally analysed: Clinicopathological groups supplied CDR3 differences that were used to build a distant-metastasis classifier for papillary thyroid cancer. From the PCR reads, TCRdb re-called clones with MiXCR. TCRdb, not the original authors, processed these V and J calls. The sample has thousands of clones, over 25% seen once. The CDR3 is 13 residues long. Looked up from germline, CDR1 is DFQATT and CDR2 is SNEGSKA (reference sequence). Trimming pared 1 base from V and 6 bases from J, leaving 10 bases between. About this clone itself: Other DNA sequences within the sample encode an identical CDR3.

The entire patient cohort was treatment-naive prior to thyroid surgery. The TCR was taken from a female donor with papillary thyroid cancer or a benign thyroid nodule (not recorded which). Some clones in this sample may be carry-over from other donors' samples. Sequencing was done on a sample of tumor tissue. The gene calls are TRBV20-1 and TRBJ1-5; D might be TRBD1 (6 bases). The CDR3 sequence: CSARAGGGQPQHF. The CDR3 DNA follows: TGCAGTGCTAGAGCGGGGGGCGGTCAGCCCCAGCATTTT.